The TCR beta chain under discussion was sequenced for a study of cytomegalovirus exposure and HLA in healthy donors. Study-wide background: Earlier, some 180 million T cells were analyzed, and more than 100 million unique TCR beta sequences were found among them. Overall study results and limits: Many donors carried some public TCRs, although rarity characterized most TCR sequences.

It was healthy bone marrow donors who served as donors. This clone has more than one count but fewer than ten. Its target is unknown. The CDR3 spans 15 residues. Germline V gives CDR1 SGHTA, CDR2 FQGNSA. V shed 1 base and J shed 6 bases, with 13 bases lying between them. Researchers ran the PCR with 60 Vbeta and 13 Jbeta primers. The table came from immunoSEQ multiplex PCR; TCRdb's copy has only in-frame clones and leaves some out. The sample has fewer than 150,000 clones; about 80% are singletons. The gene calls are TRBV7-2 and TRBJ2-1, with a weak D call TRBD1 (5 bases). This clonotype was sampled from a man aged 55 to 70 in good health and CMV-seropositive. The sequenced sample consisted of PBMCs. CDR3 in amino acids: CASSLGVSRGNEQFF. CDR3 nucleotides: TGTGCCAGCAGCTTAGGCGTTTCAAGGGGCAATGAGCAGTTCTTC.